This TCR beta chain originates from a study of T-cell reconstitution after alpha-beta-depleted transplantation in children. The study's findings and limits: Surviving recipient cells, namely T cells and thymic progenitors, were the source of high day-60 TCRbeta diversity in some patients. When one year had passed after transplant, most T-cell counts and diversity came from newly produced T cells.

The CDR3 length is 14 residues. The V and J ends lost 5 bases and 4 bases respectively, with 12 bases between them. CDR1 is LNHNV, CDR2 YYDKDF, per germline (reference sequence). It was with unique molecular identifiers that the TCRbeta library was prepared. One entry per CDR3 protein, called by TCRdb with MiXCR from the PCR reads. The table has fewer than 250,000 distinct CDR3 sequences, roughly a sixth seen once. This clonotype was observed a few times. Its antigen remains unidentified. The sequence came from a male patient aged 2-15 years who had a stem cell transplant for acute lymphoblastic leukemia, so the T cells may come from the graft donor. The J gene is TRBJ1-5, the V gene TRBV15, with D possibly being TRBD1 (6 bases). Source: PBMCs, mostly from graft donor cells, taken 360 days after TCRalphabeta/CD19-depleted stem cell transplant. CDR3 sequence reads: CATSQGRLNQPQHF. The CDR3 nucleotides are TGTGCCACCAGCCAGGGGCGACTAAATCAGCCCCAGCATTTT.